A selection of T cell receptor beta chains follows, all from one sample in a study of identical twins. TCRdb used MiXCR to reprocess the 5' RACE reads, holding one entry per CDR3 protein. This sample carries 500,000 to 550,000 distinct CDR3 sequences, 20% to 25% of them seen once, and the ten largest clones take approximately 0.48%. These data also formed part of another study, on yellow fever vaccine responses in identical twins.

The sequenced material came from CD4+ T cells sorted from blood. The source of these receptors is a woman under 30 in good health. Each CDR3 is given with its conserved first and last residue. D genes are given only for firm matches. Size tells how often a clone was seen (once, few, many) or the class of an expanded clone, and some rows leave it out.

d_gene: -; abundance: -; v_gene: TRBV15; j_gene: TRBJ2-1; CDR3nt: TGTGCCACCAGCAGAGTTGGTGGACAGAATGAGCAGTTCTTC; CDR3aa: CATSRVGGQNEQFF
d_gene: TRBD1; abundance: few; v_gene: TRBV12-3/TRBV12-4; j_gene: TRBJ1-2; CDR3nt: TGTGCCAGCAGTTTCCGACAGGGGGCGAGGGGCTACACCTTC; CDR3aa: CASSFRQGARGYTF
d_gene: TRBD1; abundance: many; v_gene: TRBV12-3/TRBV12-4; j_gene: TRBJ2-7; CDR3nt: TGTGCCAGCAGTTTAGCGAGGACAGGGGTACACGAGCAGTACTTC; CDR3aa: CASSLARTGVHEQYF
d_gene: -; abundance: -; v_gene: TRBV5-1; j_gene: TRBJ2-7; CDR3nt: TGCGCCAGCAGCCCTACCCCCACAGGGGGGGGTACCTACGAGCAGTACTTC; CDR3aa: CASSPTPTGGGTYEQYF
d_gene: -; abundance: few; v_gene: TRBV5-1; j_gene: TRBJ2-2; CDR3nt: TGCGCCAGCAGCTACCAGGACAGGAGGGACACCGGGGAGCTGTTTTTT; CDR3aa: CASSYQDRRDTGELFF
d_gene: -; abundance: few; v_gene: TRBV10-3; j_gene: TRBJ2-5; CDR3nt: TGTGCCATCAGTGAGTCTCGGACAGGAGGGGGGACCCAGTACTTC; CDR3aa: CAISESRTGGGTQYF
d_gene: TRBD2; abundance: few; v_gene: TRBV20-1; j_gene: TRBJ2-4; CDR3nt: TGCAGTGCACGGACTAGCGGGAGGGAAAACATTCAGTACTTC; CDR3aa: CSARTSGRENIQYF
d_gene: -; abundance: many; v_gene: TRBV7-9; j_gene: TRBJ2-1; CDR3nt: TGTGCCAGCAGCTTAGCAATAGCCCAATACAATGAGCAGTTCTTC; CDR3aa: CASSLAIAQYNEQFF
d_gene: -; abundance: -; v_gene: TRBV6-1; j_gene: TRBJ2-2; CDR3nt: TGTGCCAGCAGTGTAGCGCTCACCGGGGAGCTGTTTTTT; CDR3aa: CASSVALTGELFF
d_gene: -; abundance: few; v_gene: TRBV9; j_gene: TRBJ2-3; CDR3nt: TGTGCCAGCAGCGTTGGGACATCTAGCACAGATACGCAGTATTTT; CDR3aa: CASSVGTSSTDTQYF
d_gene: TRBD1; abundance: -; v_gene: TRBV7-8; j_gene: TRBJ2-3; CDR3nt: TGTGCCAGCAGCTTACCAGGGACAGGGGGATCAGATACGCAGTATTTT; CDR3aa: CASSLPGTGGSDTQYF
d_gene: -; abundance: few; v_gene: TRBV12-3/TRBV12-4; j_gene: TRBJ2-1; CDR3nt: TGTGCCAGCAGTTTAAACCAACACAATGAGCAGTTCTTC; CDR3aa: CASSLNQHNEQFF
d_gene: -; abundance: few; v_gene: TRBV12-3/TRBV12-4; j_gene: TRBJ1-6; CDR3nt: TGTGCCAGCAGTTTAGCGTATGGGGATCGGGATTCACCCCTCCACTTT; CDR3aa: CASSLAYGDRDSPLHF
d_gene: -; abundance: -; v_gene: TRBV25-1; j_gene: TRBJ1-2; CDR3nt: TGTGCCAGCAGTGAATACGAGTGGGGGTCGTTTGGCTACACCTTC; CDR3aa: CASSEYEWGSFGYTF
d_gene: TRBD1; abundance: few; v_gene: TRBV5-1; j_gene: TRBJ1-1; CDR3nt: TGCGCCAGCAGCCGACTCGGGACAGTGAACACTGAAGCTTTCTTT; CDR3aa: CASSRLGTVNTEAFF
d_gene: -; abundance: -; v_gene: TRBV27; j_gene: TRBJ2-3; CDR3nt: TGTGCCAGCAGTTTATCAGGGGTCCACACAGATACGCAGTATTTT; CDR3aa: CASSLSGVHTDTQYF
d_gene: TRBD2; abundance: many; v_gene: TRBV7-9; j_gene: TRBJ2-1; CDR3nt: TGTGCCAGCAGCTTAGCCGGACTAGCGGGGCGCAATGAGCAGTTCTTC; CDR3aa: CASSLAGLAGRNEQFF
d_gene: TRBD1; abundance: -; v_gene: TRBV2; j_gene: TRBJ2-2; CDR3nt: TGTGCCAGCAGTGCCAACAGGGGAACCGGGGAGCTGTTTTTT; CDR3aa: CASSANRGTGELFF
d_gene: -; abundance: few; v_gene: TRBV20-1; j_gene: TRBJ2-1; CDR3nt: TGCAGTGCTTCAAATGTACTCTACAATGAGCAGTTCTTC; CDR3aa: CSASNVLYNEQFF
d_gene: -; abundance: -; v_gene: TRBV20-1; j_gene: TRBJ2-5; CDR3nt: TGCAGTGTCGAGGACGGCGAATTTCAAGAGACCCAGTACTTC; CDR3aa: CSVEDGEFQETQYF
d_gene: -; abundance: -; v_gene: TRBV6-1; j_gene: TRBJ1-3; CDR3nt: TGTGCCAGCAGGGGCGGGGGGCGATTGGGAAACACCATATATTTT; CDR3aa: CASRGGGRLGNTIYF
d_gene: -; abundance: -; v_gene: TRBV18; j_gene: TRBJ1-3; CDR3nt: TGTGCCAGCTCACCACCCTCGGGCCAGAACTCTGGAAACACCATATATTTT; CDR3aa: CASSPPSGQNSGNTIYF
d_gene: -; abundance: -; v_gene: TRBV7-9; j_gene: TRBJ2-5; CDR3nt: TGTGCGAGCAGCTTTGGGCGGGCCAGGGAGACCCAGTACTTC; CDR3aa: CASSFGRARETQYF
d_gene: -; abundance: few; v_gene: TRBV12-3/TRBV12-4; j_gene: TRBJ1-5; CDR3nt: TGTGCCAGCAGTTTAGCGTCGTCTCAGCCCCAGCATTTT; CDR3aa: CASSLASSQPQHF
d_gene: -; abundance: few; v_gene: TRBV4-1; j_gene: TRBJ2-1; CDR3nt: TGCGCCAGCAGCCAAGTGGTGGGGACCTTCAATGAGCAGTTCTTC; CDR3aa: CASSQVVGTFNEQFF
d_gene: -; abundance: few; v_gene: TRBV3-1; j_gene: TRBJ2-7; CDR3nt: TGTGCCAGCAGCCAAGCCCGGACACCGATATACGAGCAGTACTTC; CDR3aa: CASSQARTPIYEQYF
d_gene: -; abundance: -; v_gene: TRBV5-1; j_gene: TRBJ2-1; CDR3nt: TGCGCCAGCAGCTTGTCTGGCGGATTCCGATACAATGAGCAGTTCTTC; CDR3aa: CASSLSGGFRYNEQFF
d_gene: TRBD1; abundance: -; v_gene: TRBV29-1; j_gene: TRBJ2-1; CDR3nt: TGCAGCGTTGAAGATCCCTCTAACGGACAGGGAGAATATAGGTCCTACAATGAGCAGTTCTTC; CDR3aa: CSVEDPSNGQGEYRSYNEQFF
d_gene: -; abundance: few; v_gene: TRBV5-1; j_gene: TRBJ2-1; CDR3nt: TGCGCCAGCAGCCGGGATGCCGGGCATGTGGAGCAGTTCTTC; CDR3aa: CASSRDAGHVEQFF
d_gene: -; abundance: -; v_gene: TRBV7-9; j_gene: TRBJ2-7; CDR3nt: TGTGCCAGCAGCGCCCGATCGGACAACCTTGAGCAGTACTTC; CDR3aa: CASSARSDNLEQYF
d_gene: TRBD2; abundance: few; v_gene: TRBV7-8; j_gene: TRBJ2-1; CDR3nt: TGTGCCAGCAGCCCAAGACAGCGGGAGCTGGCCTACAATGAGCAGTTCTTC; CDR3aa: CASSPRQRELAYNEQFF
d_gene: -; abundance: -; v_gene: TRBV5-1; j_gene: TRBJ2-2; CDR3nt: TGCGCCAGCAGCTCCACCCAGGGTATAGTTTCGAACACCGGGGAGCTGTTTTTT; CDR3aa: CASSSTQGIVSNTGELFF
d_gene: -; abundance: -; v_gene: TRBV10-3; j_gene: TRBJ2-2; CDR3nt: TGTGCCATCAGTGAGTTTTCGGAAATTACCGGGGAGCTGTTTTTT; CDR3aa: CAISEFSEITGELFF
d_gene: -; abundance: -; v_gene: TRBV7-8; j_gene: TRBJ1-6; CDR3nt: TGTGCCAGCAGCTTAGACGGAGATTCACCCCTCCACTTT; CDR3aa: CASSLDGDSPLHF
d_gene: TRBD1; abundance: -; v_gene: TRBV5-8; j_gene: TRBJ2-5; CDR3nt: TGTGCCAGCAGCCCCCGGATGGGACAGTCGAAGGAGACCCAGTACTTC; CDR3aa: CASSPRMGQSKETQYF
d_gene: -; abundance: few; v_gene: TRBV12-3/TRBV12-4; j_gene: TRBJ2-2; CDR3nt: TGTGCCAGCAGGGAGGGGGCGTATAACGGGGAGCTGTTTTTT; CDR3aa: CASREGAYNGELFF
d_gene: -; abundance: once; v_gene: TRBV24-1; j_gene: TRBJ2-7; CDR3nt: TGTGCCACCAGTGATTTCGCAATGGACGGATCCTACGAGCAGTACTTC; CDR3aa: CATSDFAMDGSYEQYF
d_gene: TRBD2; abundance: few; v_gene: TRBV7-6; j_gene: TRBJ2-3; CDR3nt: TGTGCCAGCAGCAAATTAGCGGGGGGGAGCACAGATACGCAGTATTTT; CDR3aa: CASSKLAGGSTDTQYF
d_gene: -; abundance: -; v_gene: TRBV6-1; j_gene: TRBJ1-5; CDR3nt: TGTGCCAGCAGATCCGGGACAAATAGCAATCAGCCCCAGCATTTT; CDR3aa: CASRSGTNSNQPQHF
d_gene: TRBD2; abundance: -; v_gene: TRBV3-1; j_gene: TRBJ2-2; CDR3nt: TGTGCCAGCAGCCAATACGGCGGGAGGAACACCGGGGAGCTGTTTTTT; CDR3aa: CASSQYGGRNTGELFF
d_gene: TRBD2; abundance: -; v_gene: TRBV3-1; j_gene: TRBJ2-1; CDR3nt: TGTGCCAGCAGCCAAGCCCGGACTAGCGGAACGAACTTGGTCTTC; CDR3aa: CASSQARTSGTNLVF
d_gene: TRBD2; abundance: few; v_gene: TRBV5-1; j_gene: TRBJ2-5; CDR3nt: TGCGCCAGCAGCTTGACGCCAGCGGGGGACCAAGAGACCCAGTACTTC; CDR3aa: CASSLTPAGDQETQYF
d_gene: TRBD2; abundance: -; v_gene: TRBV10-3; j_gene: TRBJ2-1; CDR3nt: TGTGCCATCAGGCGGACTAGCGGGAAGAGCTCCTACAATGAGCAGTTCTTC; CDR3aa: CAIRRTSGKSSYNEQFF
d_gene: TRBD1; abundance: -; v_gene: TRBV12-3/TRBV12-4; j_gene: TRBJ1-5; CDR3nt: TGTGCCAGCAGTTTCGAGGGGGCTGGGCCCCAGCATTTT; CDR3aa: CASSFEGAGPQHF
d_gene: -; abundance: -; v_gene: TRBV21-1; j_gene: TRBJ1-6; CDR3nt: TGTGCCAGCAGCAACAACTCCTGCGCCTATAATTCACCCCTCCACTTT; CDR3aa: CASSNNSCAYNSPLHF
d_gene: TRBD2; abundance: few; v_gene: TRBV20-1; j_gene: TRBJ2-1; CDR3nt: TGCAGTGCTCGAAGGACTAGCGGGATTGATGGGAATGAGCAGTTCTTC; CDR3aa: CSARRTSGIDGNEQFF
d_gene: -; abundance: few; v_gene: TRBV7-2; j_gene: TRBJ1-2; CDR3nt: TGTGCCAGCAGCAAACAGGGTACGGATGGCTACACCTTC; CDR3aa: CASSKQGTDGYTF
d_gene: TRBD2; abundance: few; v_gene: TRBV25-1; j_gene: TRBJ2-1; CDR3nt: TGTGCCAGCAGTGAGCGGGGGGGCCGCAATGAGCAGTTCTTC; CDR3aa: CASSERGGRNEQFF
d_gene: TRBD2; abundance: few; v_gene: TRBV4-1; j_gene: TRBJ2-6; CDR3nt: TGCGCCAGCAGCCAAGAATGGCTAGCGGGGTCTGGGGCCAACGTCCTGACTTTC; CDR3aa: CASSQEWLAGSGANVLTF
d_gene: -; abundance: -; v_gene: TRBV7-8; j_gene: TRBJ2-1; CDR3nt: TGTGCCAGCAGCTTGTTGATCCAGCGTGTACGGAATGAGCAGTTCTTC; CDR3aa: CASSLLIQRVRNEQFF
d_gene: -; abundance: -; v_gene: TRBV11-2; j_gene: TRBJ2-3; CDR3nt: TGTGCCAGCAGCCCCACCGCAGCGGGCGGGACAGATACGCAGTATTTT; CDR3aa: CASSPTAAGGTDTQYF
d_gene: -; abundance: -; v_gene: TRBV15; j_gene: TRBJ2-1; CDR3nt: TGTGCCACCAGCAGAAAGTGGACGGAGAGCTCCTACAATGAGCAGTTCTTC; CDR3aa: CATSRKWTESSYNEQFF
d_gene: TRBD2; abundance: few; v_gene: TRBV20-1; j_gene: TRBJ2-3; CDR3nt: TGCAGTGCTAGGGCCCTAGCGGGAGATGGAGATACGCAGTATTTT; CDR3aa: CSARALAGDGDTQYF
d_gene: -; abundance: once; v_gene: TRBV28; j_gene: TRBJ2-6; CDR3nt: TGTGCCGGACAGAAGGGCTCTGGGGCCAACGTCCTGACTTTC; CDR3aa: CAGQKGSGANVLTF
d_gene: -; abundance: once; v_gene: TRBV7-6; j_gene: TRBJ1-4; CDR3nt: TGTGCCAGCAGCTTAACAGTCGCAACTAATGAAAAACTGTTTTTT; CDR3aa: CASSLTVATNEKLFF
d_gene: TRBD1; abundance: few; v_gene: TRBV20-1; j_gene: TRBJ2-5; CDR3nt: TGCAGTGCCCGGACAGGGGTTCAAGAGACCCAGTACTTC; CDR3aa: CSARTGVQETQYF
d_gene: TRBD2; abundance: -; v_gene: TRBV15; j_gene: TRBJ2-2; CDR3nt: TGTGCCACCAGGGCCTGGGGGGGTGGAACCGGGGAGCTGTTTTTT; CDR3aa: CATRAWGGGTGELFF
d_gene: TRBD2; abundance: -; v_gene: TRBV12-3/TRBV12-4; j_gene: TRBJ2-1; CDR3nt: TGTGCCAGCAGTTTAGCGAGTAGCGGGAGGGCCCTCGGAAAAGGCAATGAGCAGTTCTTC; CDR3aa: CASSLASSGRALGKGNEQFF
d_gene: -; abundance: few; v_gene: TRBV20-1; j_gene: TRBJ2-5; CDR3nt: TGCAGTGCTAGTGAAGAGACCCAGTACTTC; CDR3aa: CSASEETQYF
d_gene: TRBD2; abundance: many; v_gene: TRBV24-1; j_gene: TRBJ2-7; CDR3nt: TGTGCCACCAGTGCAAGAGGGACTAGCGGATACTACGAGCAGTACTTC; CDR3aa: CATSARGTSGYYEQYF